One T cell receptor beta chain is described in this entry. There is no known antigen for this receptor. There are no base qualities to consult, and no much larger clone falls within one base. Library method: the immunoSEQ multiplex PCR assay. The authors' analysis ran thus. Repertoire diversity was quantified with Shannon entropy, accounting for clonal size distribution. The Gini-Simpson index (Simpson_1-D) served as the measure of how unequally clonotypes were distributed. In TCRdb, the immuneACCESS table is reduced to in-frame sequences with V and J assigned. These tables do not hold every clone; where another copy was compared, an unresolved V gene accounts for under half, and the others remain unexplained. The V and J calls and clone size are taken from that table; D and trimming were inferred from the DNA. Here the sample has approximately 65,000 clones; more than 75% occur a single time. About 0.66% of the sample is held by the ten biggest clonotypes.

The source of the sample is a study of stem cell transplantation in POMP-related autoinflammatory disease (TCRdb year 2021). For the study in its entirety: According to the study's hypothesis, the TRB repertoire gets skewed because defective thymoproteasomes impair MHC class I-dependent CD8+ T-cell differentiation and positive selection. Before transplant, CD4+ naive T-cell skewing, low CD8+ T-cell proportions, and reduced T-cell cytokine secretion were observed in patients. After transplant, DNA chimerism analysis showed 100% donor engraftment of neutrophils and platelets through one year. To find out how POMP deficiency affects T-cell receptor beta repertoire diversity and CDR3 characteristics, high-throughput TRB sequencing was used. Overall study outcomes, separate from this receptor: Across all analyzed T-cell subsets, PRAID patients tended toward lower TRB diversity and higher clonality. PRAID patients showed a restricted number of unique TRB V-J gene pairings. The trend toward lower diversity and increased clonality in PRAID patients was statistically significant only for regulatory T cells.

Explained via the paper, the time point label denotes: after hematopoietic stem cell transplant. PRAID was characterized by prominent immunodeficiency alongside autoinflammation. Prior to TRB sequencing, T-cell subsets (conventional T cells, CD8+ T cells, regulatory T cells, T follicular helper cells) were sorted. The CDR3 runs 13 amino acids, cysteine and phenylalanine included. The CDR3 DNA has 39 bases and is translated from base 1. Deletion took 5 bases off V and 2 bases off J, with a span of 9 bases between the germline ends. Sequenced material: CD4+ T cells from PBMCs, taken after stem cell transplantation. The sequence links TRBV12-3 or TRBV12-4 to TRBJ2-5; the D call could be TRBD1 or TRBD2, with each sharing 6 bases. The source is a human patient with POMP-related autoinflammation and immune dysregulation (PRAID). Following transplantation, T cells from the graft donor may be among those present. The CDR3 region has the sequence CASSPGAQETQYF. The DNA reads TGTGCCAGCAGTCCGGGGGCTCAAGAGACCCAGTACTTC.